The source of this T cell receptor (beta chain) is a study of cytomegalovirus exposure and HLA in healthy donors. Whole-study findings and limits: As confirmed in vitro, three CMV-associated chains were specific for CMV antigens. A later analysis revealed that TCR association rates differed between HLA loci, peaking at DRB1 and bottoming out at HLA-C. Generally TCR sequences proved uncommon, though certain public TCRs appeared in numerous donors.

The PCR used 60 Vbeta and 13 Jbeta primers. The method was immunoSEQ multiplex PCR; TCRdb's version includes in-frame clones alone and lacks a portion of them. The repertoire holds about 97,000 clones, with around 85% as singletons. As for this clone: Antigen specificity is unknown.

Germline CDR1 MDHEN, CDR2 SYDVKM. Between the trimmed V and J ends, which lost 3 bases and 4 bases, there was a span of 16 bases. The CDR3 contains 16 residues. This receptor was obtained from a man aged 25 to 45 in good health and CMV-seronegative. The V call is TRBV28, the J call TRBJ1-5; D is possibly TRBD1 (5 bases). The sequenced sample consisted of PBMCs. CDR3 sequence reads: CASSFFGGGWNQPQHF. The CDR3 coding sequence is TGTGCCAGCAGTTTTTTCGGGGGGGGTTGGAATCAGCCCCAGCATTTT.